These 15 T cell receptor beta chains were all obtained from the same sample, sequenced in a study of metastatic and nonmetastatic thyroid tumors (dated by TCRdb to the early 2020s). Libraries came from PCR. This sample was sequenced with an Illumina HiSeq 4000. TCRdb reran the public reads through fastp at Q25 and MiXCR, keeping productive beta chains. The sample contains approximately 40,000 clones, 28% of them found a single time. More than 8% of the sample goes to the ten largest clones. No patient had received any treatment before thyroid surgery. Sequenced input: blood. The receptors were gathered from a male donor with papillary thyroid cancer or a benign thyroid nodule (not recorded which). Some clones in this sample may be carry-over from other donors' samples.

J is TRBJ2-3 and V is TRBV5-1; 8 nucleotides match TRBD2. This CDR3 is 16 amino acids long. Germline CDR1 is SGHRS and CDR2 is YFSETQ. The trim removed 4 bases at V and 6 bases at J, leaving 13 bases unmatched. The CDR3 spells CASSPGVGRAEDTQYF. CDR3 nucleotide sequence: TGCGCCAGCAGCCCGGGGGTCGGGAGGGCAGAGGATACGCAGTATTTT.

This clone was seen ten or more times. Other DNA sequences in the same sample also yield this CDR3. V and J are TRBV7-9 and TRBJ2-3, with D unresolved. Looked up from germline, CDR1 is SEHNR and CDR2 is FQNEAQ (reference sequence). The CDR3 is 14 residues long. Trimming removed 0 bases from V and 0 bases from J, with 4 bases in between. Written as DNA, the CDR3 is TGTGCCAGCAGCTTAGCGTCCAGCACAGATACGCAGTATTTT. Protein product: CASSLASSTDTQYF. Variable domain in full (rest from reference TRBV7-9 and TRBJ2-3): DTGVSQNPRHKITKRGQNVTFRCDPISEHNRLYWYRQTLGQGPEFLTYFQNEAQLEKSRLLSDRFSAERPKGSFSTLEIQRTEQGDSAMYLCASSLASSTDTQYFGPGTRLTVL.

In regard to this clone: A much larger clone differs by one base, so this may be a read error. In DNA form, the CDR3 reads TGCAGTGCTATCGGTACAGGGCGATGGGACACCGGGGAGCTGTTTTTT. Protein sequence: CSAIGTGRWDTGELFF. The gene calls are TRBV20-1 and TRBJ2-2, with TRBD1 as a possible D gene (6 bases). This CDR3 is 16 amino acids long. Trimming took 4 bases from V and 3 from J, leaving 18 bases between them. The germline gives CDR1 DFQATT, CDR2 SNEGSKA (reference sequence).

The sample holds many counts of this clone. This chain joins TRBV9 and TRBJ2-2, with TRBD1 matching over 11 bases. V lost 0 bases, J lost 5 bases, and 3 bases stayed unmatched. Germline lookup yields CDR1 SGDLS and CDR2 YYNGEE. The CDR3 sequence is 16 residues long. The CDR3 reads CASSVEGQGVTGELFF. The DNA for the CDR3 is TGTGCCAGCAGCGTAGAGGGACAGGGGGTAACCGGGGAGCTGTTTTTT. The full variable domain, its missing parts supplied by reference TRBV9 and TRBJ2-2, is DSGVTQTPKHLITATGQRVTLRCSPRSGDLSVYWYQQSLDQGLQFLIQYYNGEERAKGNILERFSAQQFPDLHSELNLSSLELGDSALYFCASSVEGQGVTGELFFGEGSRLTVL.

Ten or more counts support this clone. The chain combines TRBV13 with TRBJ1-4, with 7 bases matching TRBD1. V shed 0 bases and J 2 bases; nucleotides not matched to a gene: 6. The germline gives CDR1 PRHDT, CDR2 FYEKMQ (reference sequence). The CDR3 consists of 17 residues. The CDR3 nucleotides are TGTGCCAGCAGCTTAGGCCTTTCGGACAGGACTAATGAAAAACTGTTTTTT. It yields the protein CASSLGLSDRTNEKLFF.

The CDR3, as DNA: TGTGCCAGCAGTGACGGAGACGGACCCTACGAGCAGTACTTC. Translation: CASSDGDGPYEQYF. This chain links TRBV6-1 with TRBJ2-7, with D unresolved. From germline, CDR1 is MNHNS and CDR2 SASEGT. V was cut by 3 bases and J by 2 bases, with 11 bases left in between. This CDR3 is built from 14 residues.

In its sample, this clone was seen many times. The J gene is TRBJ1-1, the V gene TRBV5-4, with D possibly TRBD1 on 6 matching bases. Trimming removed 7 bases at V and 1 base at J, with 20 bases between. Germline lookup yields CDR1 SGHNT and CDR2 YYREEE (reference sequence). This CDR3 comprises 16 residues. The CDR3 DNA sequence: TGTGCCAGCCCCCCAAAGACCGGGACAAAGAACACTGAAGCTTTCTTT. It yields the protein CASPPKTGTKNTEAFF.

The V call is TRBV20-1, the J call TRBJ2-7, with D possibly matching TRBD2 (6 bases). This CDR3 region has 15 residues. Germline lookup yields CDR1 DFQATT and CDR2 SNEGSKA (reference sequence). Trimming took off 6 bases at V and 0 bases at J, with 18 bases between the two ends. CDR3 residues: CSAPKVGGPSYEQYF. DNA of the CDR3: TGCAGTGCCCCCAAGGTGGGAGGACCCTCCTACGAGCAGTACTTC.

V gene TRBV20-1 combines with J gene TRBJ2-1; D call uncertain. The CDR3 consists of 16 residues. Germline assignment: CDR1 DFQATT and CDR2 SNEGSKA (reference sequence). Trimming shortened V by 1 base and J by 0 bases, and 13 bases separated the two germline ends. DNA for the CDR3: TGCAGTGCTAGAGTTCCAATGTTTAGCTCCTACAATGAGCAGTTCTTC. It codes for CSARVPMFSSYNEQFF.

This clone occurred a few times. CDR3 DNA: TGTGCCAGCAGTTACCGGGAAGGGGGGTATACGCAGTATTTT. Translating it yields CASSYREGGYTQYF. The V and J genes are TRBV6-6 and TRBJ2-3; the D call may be TRBD1 or TRBD2 (6 bases each). From germline, CDR1 is MNHNY and CDR2 SVGAGI (reference sequence). The CDR3 totals 14 residues. Trimming left V 2 bases short and J 7 bases short, with 13 bases between.

This clone was seen ten or more times. The rearrangement joins TRBV30 to TRBJ2-5; D unclear. CDR3 length: 11 amino acids. Trimming removed 1 base from V and 4 bases from J, with 4 bases in between. Germline CDR1 reads GTSNPN; CDR2 reads SVGIG (reference sequence). The CDR3 reads CAWSGGETQYF. In nucleotides, the CDR3 is TGTGCCTGGAGTGGAGGAGAGACCCAGTACTTC.

By its share, this clone is medium-sized. This chain uses TRBV11-2 with TRBJ2-3; D remains ambiguous. V lost 0 bases and J lost 5, with 3 bases in between. From germline, CDR1 is SGHAT and CDR2 FQNNGV. The CDR3 length is 12 residues. The CDR3: CASSLDRDTQYF. CDR3 DNA: TGTGCCAGCAGCTTAGATCGAGATACGCAGTATTTT. Full variable domain (remainder filled in from reference TRBV11-2 and TRBJ2-3): EAGVAQSPRYKIIEKRQSVAFWCNPISGHATLYWYQQILGQGPKLLIQFQNNGVVDDSQLPKDRFSAERLKGVDSTLKIQPAKLEDSAVYLCASSLDRDTQYFGPGTRLTVL.

The V call is TRBV30, the J call TRBJ2-5; the D call may be TRBD1 or TRBD2 (5 bases each). Germline V gene data show CDR1 as GTSNPN and CDR2 as SVGIG (reference sequence). Trimming shortened V by 2 bases and J by 4 bases, and 11 bases separated the two germline ends. The CDR3 length is 13 residues. This CDR3 is CAWSRGERETQYF. The CDR3 nucleotides are TGTGCCTGGAGTAGAGGGGAACGAGAGACCCAGTACTTC.

The rearrangement uses TRBV6-1 and TRBJ2-1; unclear D gene. In germline, CDR1 is MNHNS, CDR2 SASEGT. The CDR3 is 13 amino acids. Between the trimmed V and J ends, which lost 3 bases and 8 bases, there was a span of 11 bases. The CDR3 DNA is TGTGCCAGCAGTGACACCCATATCGATGAGCAGTTCTTC. It encodes CASSDTHIDEQFF.

V usage is TRBV7-2 and J usage is TRBJ2-2, with D maybe TRBD2 (6 bases). In germline, CDR1 is SGHTA, CDR2 FQGNSA. The CDR3 has 15 residues. V lost 1 base, J lost 5 bases, and 11 bases lay in between. CDR3 coding DNA: TGTGCCAGCAGCTTAGTGGGGGGAGGAACCGGGGAGCTGTTTTTT. Its protein is CASSLVGGGTGELFF.